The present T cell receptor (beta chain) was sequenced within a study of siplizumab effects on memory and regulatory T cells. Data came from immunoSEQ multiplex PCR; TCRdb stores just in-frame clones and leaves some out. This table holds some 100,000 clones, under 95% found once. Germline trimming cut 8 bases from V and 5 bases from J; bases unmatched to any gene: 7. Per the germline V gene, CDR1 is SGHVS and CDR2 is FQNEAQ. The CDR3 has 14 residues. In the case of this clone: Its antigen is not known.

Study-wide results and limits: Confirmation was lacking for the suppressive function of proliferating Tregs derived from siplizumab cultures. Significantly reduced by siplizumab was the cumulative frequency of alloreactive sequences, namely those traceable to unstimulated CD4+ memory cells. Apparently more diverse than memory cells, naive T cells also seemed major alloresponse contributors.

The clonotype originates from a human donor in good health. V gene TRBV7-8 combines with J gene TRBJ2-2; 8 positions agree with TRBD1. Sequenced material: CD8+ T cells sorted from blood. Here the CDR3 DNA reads TGTGCCAGCGGGACTCAGGGGGCGACCGGGGAGCTGTTTTTT. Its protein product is CASGTQGATGELFF.